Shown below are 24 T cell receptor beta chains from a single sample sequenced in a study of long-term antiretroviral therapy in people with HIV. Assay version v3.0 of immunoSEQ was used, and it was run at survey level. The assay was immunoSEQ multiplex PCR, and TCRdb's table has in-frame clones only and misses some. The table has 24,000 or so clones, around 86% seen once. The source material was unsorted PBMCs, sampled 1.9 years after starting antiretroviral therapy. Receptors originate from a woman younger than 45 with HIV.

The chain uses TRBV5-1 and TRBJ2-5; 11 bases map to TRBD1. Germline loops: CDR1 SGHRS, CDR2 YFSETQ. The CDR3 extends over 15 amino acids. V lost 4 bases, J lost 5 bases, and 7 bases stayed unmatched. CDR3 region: CASSEGTGGPETQYF. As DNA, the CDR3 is TGCGCCAGCAGCGAGGGGACAGGGGGGCCGGAGACCCAGTACTTC. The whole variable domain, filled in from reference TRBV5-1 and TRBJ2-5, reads KAGVTQTPRYLIKTRGQQVTLSCSPISGHRSVSWYQQTPGQGLQFLFEYFSETQRNKGNFPGRFSGRQFSNSRSEMNVSTLELGDSALYLCASSEGTGGPETQYFGPGTRLLVL.

Written as DNA, the CDR3 is TGTGCCGCAAACACAGGGGGCTATGGGGAGCTGTTTTTT. It translates to CAANTGGYGELFF. The V call is TRBV15, the J call TRBJ2-2, with 9 nucleotides matching TRBD1. The junction had 9 bases not matched to a gene; V was cut back by 11 bases and J by 8 bases. Per the germline V gene, CDR1 is LNHNV and CDR2 is YYDKDF (reference sequence). The CDR3 is made up of 13 amino acids.

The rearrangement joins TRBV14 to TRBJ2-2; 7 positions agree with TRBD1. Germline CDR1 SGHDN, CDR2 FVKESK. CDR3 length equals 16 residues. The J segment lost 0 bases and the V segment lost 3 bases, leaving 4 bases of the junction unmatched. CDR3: CASSHRQGANTGELFF. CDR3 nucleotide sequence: TGTGCCAGCAGCCACCGGCAGGGGGCGAACACCGGGGAGCTGTTTTTT.

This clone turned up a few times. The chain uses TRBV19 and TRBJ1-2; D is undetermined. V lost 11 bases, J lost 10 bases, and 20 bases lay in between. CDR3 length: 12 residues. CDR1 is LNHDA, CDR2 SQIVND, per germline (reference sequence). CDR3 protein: CASQTSPRDYTF. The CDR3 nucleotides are TGTGCCTCCCAAACATCCCCCCGAGACTACACCTTC.

CDR3 DNA sequence: TGCAGCGTTGCCGTGGGTCCCAGGACCCGCGAGAGGAGCACTGAAGCTTTCTTT. Residues: CSVAVGPRTRERSTEAFF. The chain combines TRBV29-1 with TRBJ1-1; D not resolved. The CDR3 consists of 18 residues. CDR1 is SQVTM, CDR2 ANQGSEA, per germline. Trimming shortened V by 4 bases and J by 4 bases, and 28 bases separated the two germline ends. Drawing the rest from reference TRBV29-1 and TRBJ1-1, the complete variable domain is SAVISQKPSRDICQRGTSLTIQCQVDSQVTMMFWYRQQPGQSLTLIATANQGSEATYESGFVIDKFPISRPNLTFSTLTVSNMSPEDSSIYLCSVAVGPRTRERSTEAFFGQGTRLTVV.

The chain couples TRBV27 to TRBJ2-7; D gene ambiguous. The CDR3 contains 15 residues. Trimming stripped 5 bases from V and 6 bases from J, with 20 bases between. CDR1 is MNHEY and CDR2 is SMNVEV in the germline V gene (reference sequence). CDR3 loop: CASSLGSAASSEQYF. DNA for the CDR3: TGTGCCAGCAGTCTGGGGTCGGCAGCCTCGAGCGAGCAGTACTTC.

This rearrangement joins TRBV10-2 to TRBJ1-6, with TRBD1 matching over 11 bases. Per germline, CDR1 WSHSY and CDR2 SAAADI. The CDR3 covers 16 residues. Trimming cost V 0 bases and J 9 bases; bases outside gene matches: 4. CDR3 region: CASSESRGTGGSPLHF. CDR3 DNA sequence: TGCGCCAGCAGTGAGTCGCGGGGGACAGGGGGTTCACCCCTCCACTTT.

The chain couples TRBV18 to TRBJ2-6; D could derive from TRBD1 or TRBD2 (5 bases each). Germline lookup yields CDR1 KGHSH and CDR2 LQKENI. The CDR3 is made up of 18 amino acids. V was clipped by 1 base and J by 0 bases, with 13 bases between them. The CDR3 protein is CASSPLFGAYSGANVLTF. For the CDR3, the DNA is TGTGCCAGCTCACCACTTTTCGGGGCCTACTCTGGGGCCAACGTCCTGACTTTC.

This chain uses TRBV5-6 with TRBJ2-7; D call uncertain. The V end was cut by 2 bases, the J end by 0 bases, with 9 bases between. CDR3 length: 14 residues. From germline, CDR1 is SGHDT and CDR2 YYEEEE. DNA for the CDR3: TGTGCCAGCAGCTTCAGTCCGAACTCCTACGAGCAGTACGTC. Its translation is CASSFSPNSYEQYV.

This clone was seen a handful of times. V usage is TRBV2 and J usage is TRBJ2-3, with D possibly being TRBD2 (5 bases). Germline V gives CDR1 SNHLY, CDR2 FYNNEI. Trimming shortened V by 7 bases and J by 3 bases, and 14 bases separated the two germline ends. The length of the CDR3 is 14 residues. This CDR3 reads CASIRSSRTDTQYF. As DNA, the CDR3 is TGTGCCAGCATCCGGTCTAGCAGGACAGATACGCAGTATTTT.

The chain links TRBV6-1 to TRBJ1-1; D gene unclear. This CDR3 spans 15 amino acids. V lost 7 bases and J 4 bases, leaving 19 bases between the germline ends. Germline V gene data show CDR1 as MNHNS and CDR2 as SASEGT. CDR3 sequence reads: CASTRTPDRVTEAFF. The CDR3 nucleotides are TGTGCCAGCACCCGGACCCCTGACCGGGTCACTGAAGCTTTCTTT.

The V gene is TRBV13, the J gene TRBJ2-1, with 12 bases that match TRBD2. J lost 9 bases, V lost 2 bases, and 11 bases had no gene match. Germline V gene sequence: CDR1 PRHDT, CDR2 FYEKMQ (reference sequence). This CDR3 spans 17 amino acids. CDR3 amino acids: CASSLSSGGATRGEQFF. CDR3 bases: TGTGCCAGCAGCTTATCTAGCGGGGGGGCCACTCGCGGTGAGCAGTTCTTC.

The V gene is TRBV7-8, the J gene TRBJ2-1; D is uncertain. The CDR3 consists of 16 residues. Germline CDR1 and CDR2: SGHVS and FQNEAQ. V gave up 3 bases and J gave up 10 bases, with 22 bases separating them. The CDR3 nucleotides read TGTGCCAGCAGCTTCACTCCCCTCGGGCGCGTAGGGGAGCAGTTCTTC. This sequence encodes CASSFTPLGRVGEQFF.

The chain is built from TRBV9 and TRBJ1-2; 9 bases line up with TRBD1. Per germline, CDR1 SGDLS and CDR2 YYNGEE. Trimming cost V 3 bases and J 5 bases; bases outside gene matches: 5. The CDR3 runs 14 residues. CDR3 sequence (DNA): TGTGCCAGCAGCGCAGGGGGACAGGGTTATGGCTACACCTTC. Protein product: CASSAGGQGYGYTF.

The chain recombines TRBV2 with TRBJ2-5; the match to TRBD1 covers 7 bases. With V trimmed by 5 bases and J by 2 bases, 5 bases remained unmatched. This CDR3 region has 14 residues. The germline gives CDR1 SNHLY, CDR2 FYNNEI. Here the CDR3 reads CASSTDRAQETQYF. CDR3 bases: TGTGCCAGCAGTACCGACAGGGCTCAAGAGACCCAGTACTTC.

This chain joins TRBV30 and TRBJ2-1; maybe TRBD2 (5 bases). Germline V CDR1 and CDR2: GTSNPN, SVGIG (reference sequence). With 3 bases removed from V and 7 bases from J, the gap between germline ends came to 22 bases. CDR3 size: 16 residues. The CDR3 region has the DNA TGTGCCTGGAGCCCCGAAAGCGAACTAGGTGGAAATGAGCAGTTCTTC. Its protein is CAWSPESELGGNEQFF.

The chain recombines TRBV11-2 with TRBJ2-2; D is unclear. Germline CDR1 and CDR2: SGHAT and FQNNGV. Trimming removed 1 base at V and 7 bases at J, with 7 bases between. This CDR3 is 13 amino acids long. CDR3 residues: CASSLAGSGELFF. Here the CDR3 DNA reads TGTGCCAGCAGCTTAGCCGGTAGCGGGGAGCTGTTTTTT.

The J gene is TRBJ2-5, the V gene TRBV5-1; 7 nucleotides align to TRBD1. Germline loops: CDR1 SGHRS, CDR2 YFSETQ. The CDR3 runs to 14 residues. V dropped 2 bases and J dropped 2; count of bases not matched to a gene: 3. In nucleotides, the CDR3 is TGCGCCAGCAGCTTTGGGGACAGACAAGAGACCCAGTACTTC. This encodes CASSFGDRQETQYF.

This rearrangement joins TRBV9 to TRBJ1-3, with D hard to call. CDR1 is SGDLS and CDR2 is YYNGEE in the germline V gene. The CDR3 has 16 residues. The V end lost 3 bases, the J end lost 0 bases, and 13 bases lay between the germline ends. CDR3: CASSASSFTSGNTIYF. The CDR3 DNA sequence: TGTGCCAGCAGCGCCTCCAGCTTCACCTCTGGAAACACCATATATTTT.

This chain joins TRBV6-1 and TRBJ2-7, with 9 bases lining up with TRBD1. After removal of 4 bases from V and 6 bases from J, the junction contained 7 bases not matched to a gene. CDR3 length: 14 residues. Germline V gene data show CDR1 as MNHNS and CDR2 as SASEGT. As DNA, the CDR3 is TGTGCCAGCAGTGGGGGGACAGGGAGGCGCGAGCAGTACGTC. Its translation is CASSGGTGRREQYV.

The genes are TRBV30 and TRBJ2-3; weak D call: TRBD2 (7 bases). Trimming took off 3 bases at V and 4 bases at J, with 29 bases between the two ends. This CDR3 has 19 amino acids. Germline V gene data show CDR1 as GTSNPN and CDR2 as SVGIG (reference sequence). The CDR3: CAWSPLSTGGQLVSDTQYF. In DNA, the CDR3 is TGTGCCTGGAGCCCCCTATCGACGGGGGGACAACTCGTTTCAGATACGCAGTATTTT.

CDR3 residues: CASSSRGSGGASHFNNEQFF. The CDR3 DNA follows: TGTGCCAGCAGCTCCCGGGGTAGCGGGGGGGCATCCCATTTTAACAATGAGCAGTTCTTC. The genes are TRBV9 and TRBJ2-1; TRBD2 matches 11 bases. Germline trimming cut 4 bases from V and 5 bases from J; bases unmatched to any gene: 20. The germline CDR1 and CDR2 sequences are SGDLS and YYNGEE. This CDR3 is 20 amino acids long.

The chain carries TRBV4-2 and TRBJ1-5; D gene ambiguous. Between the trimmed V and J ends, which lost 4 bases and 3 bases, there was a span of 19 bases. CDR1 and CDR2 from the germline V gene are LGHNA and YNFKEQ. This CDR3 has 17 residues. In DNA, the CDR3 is TGTGCCAGCAGCCCCCTCCCGGGCCCACGGGACAATCAGCCCCAGCATTTT. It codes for CASSPLPGPRDNQPQHF.

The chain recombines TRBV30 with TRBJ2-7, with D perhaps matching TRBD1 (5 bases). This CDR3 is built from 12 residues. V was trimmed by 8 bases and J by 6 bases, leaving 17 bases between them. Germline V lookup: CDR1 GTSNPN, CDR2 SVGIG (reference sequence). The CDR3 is CAPEKSRAEQYF. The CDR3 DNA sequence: TGTGCCCCAGAAAAATCCAGGGCCGAGCAGTACTTC.